These 9 T cell receptor beta chains originate from one sample sequenced in a study of sequential checkpoint blockade in melanoma (dated by TCRdb to between 2017 and 2020). The method behind the library was the immunoSEQ multiplex PCR assay. In its TCRdb copy, this immuneACCESS table keeps in-frame sequences only and misses some clones. Where compared with another copy, unresolved V genes explain less than half of these, and the others have no known cause. For this sample there are just over 9,000 clones; around 66% appear just once. Around 24% of the sample belongs to the ten largest clones. The sample's treatment or condition label, decoded: randomized to nivolumab then ipilimumab (arm A) or the reverse (arm B). The sample consisted of CD8+ T cells sorted from blood (inferred from file names), taken from a patient given nivolumab and ipilimumab in sequence. These receptors were taken from a human donor with melanoma.

The V and J genes are TRBV19 and TRBJ1-1; 10 bases map to TRBD1. The CDR3 sequence is 12 residues long. Germline-derived CDR1 and CDR2 are LNHDA and SQIVND (reference sequence). V shed 5 bases, J shed 10 bases, and the junction held 4 bases outside the gene matches. The CDR3 region is CASSPWTGGAFF. CDR3 sequence (DNA): TGTGCCAGTAGTCCCTGGACAGGGGGAGCTTTCTTT.

The chain is built from TRBV6-5 and TRBJ1-2; D not resolved. Per germline, CDR1 MNHEY and CDR2 SVGAGI. The CDR3 consists of 13 residues. V was trimmed by 2 bases and J by 0 bases, leaving 4 bases between them. CDR3 DNA: TGTGCCAGCAGTTACCATCCTAACTATGGCTACACCTTC. It is translated as CASSYHPNYGYTF.

V is TRBV5-1 and J is TRBJ1-2; 10 bases agree with TRBD1. The CDR3 loop spans 14 amino acids. Germline loops: CDR1 SGHRS, CDR2 YFSETQ. After removal of 5 bases from V and 4 bases from J, the junction contained 5 bases not matched to a gene. The CDR3 loop is CASSETGGIYGYTF. The CDR3 DNA reads TGCGCCAGCAGTGAGACAGGGGGCATCTATGGCTACACCTTC.

About this clone itself: At one end the junction does not follow the germline gene, possibly because of a read error. This chain links TRBV7-7 with TRBJ2-7; D might be TRBD2 (6 bases). The CDR3 consists of 15 residues. Germline loops: CDR1 SSHAT, CDR2 FNYEAQ (reference sequence). As DNA, the CDR3 is TGTGCTAGCAGCTTAGGTGCGGGACCTTCCTACGAGCAGTACTTC. Encoded protein: CASSLGAGPSYEQYF.

The DNA for the CDR3 is TGCGCCAGCAGCCAAGAGGAGTCCACCACCCGGGGCTACACCTTC. Residues: CASSQEESTTRGYTF. The chain carries TRBV4-3 and TRBJ1-2; D remains ambiguous. The germline CDR1 and CDR2 sequences are LGHNA and YSLEER. This CDR3 contains 15 residues. The V gene lost 0 bases and the J gene lost 8 bases, with 16 bases spanning the gap.

J is TRBJ2-7 and V is TRBV7-3; tentatively, D is TRBD2 (5 bases). The CDR3 sequence is 15 residues long. V was trimmed by 2 bases and J by 0 bases, leaving 11 bases between them. Germline V gives CDR1 SGHTA, CDR2 FQGTGA. The CDR3 region is CASSLGGGRSYEQYF. CDR3 in DNA: TGTGCCAGCAGCTTAGGAGGCGGCCGCTCCTACGAGCAGTACTTC.

V usage is TRBV27 and J usage is TRBJ2-7; D is undetermined. This CDR3 region has 13 residues. Germline assignment: CDR1 MNHEY and CDR2 SMNVEV (reference sequence). Trimming stripped 6 bases from V and 0 bases from J, with 9 bases between. The CDR3 DNA sequence: TGTGCCAGCAGAGAATCCAGCTCCTACGAGCAGTACTTC. Its translation: CASRESSSYEQYF.

V is TRBV27 and J is TRBJ2-7; TRBD2 matches 9 bases. Germline loops: CDR1 MNHEY, CDR2 SMNVEV (reference sequence). The junction had 11 bases not matched to a gene; V was cut back by 5 bases and J by 6 bases. This CDR3 is built from 15 residues. CDR3 protein: CASSRRVAGVGEQYF. The CDR3 DNA reads TGTGCCAGCAGTCGTCGGGTAGCGGGAGTAGGCGAGCAGTACTTC.

The V call is TRBV4-1, the J call TRBJ2-3, with D unresolved. The CDR3 is made up of 13 amino acids. V was cut by 1 base and J by 3 bases, with 5 bases left in between. CDR1 and CDR2 (germline): MGHRA, YSYEKL. The CDR3 here is CASSQVSTDTQYF. The CDR3 DNA is TGCGCCAGCAGCCAAGTCAGTACAGATACGCAGTATTTT.